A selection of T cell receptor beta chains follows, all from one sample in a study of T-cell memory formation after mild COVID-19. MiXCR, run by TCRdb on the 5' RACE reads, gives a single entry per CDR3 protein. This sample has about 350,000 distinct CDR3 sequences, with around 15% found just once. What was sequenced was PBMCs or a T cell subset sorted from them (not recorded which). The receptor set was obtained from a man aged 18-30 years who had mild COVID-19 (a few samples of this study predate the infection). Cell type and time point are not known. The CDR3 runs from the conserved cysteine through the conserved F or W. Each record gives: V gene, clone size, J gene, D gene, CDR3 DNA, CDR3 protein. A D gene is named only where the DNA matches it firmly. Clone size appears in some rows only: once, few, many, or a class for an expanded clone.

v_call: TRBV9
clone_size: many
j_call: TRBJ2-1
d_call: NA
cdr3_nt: TGTGCCAGCAGCGCCCCTACCATCTCCGGGAATGAGCAGTTCTTC
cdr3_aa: CASSAPTISGNEQFF

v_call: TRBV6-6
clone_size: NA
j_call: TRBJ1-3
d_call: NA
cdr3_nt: TGTGCCAGCACCACTAGCAACGTTGGAAACACCATATATTTT
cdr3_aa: CASTTSNVGNTIYF

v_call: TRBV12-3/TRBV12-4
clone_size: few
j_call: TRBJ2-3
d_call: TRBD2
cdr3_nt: TGTGCCAGCAGCCCCAGCGGGGGGGCCGGGGCAGATACGCAGTATTTT
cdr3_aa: CASSPSGGAGADTQYF

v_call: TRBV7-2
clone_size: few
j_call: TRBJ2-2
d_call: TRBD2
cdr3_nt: TGTGCCAGCAGCCCAAACAGCCCGACTAGCGGGGGGGCGGGCACCGGGGAGCTGTTTTTT
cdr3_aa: CASSPNSPTSGGAGTGELFF

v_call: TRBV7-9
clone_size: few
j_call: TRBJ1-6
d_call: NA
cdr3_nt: TGTGCCAGCAGCCTTTCTCGTCCACCCCTCCACTTT
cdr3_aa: CASSLSRPPLHF

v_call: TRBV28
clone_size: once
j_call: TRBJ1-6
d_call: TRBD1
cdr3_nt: TGTGCCAGCAGTTTAGGGACAGGCTATTCACCCCTCCACTTT
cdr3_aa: CASSLGTGYSPLHF

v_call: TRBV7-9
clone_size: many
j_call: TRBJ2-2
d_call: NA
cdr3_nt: TGTGCCAGCAGCTTAGTGCTTGGGAGTAACACCGGGGAGCTGTTTTTT
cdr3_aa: CASSLVLGSNTGELFF

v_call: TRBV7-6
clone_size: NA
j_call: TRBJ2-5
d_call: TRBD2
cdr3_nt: TGTGCCAGCAGCTCCCCGCTAGCGGCCAAAGAGACCCAGTACTTC
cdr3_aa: CASSSPLAAKETQYF

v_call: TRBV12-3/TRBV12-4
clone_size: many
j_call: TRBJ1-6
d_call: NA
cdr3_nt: TGTGCCAGCAGTTCACTCCTCAGGGTTGCACCCCTCCACTTT
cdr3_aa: CASSSLLRVAPLHF

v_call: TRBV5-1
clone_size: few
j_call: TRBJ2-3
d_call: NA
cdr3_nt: TGCGCCAGCAGCTTGGTGCCGCCGCGGACTTTGGGGACAGATACGCAGTATTTT
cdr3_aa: CASSLVPPRTLGTDTQYF

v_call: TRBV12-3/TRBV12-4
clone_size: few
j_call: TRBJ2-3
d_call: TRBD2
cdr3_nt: TGTGCCAGCAGTTTATCGCGGGGGGGCGGAGACACAGATACGCAGTATTTT
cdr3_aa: CASSLSRGGGDTDTQYF

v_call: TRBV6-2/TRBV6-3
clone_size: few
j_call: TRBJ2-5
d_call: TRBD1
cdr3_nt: TGTGCCAGCAGTGAGGGGACAGACCAAGAGACCCAGTACTTC
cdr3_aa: CASSEGTDQETQYF

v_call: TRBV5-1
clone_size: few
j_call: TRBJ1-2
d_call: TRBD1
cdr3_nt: TGCGCCAGCAGCCCTCCGACAGGGGACTATGGCTACACCTTC
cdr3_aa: CASSPPTGDYGYTF

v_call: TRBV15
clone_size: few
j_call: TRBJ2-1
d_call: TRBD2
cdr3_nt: TGTGCCACCAGCACTCCCCCAGCGGGGGTCGGCGATCCCAATGAGCAGTTCTTC
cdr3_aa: CATSTPPAGVGDPNEQFF

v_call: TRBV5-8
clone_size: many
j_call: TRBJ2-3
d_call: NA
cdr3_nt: TGTGCCAGCAGCAGAGACAGGCCTAGCACAGATACGCAGTATTTT
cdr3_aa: CASSRDRPSTDTQYF

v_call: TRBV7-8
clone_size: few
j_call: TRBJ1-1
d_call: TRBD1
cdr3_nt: TGTGCCAGCAGCTATAACCCCGGGACAGGGGTAAGGCCTGAAGCTTTCTTT
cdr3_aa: CASSYNPGTGVRPEAFF

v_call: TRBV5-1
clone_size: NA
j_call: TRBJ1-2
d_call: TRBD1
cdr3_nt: TGCGCCAGCAGCAGTCCAGAGACAGGGGCCTATGGCTACACCTTC
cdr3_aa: CASSSPETGAYGYTF

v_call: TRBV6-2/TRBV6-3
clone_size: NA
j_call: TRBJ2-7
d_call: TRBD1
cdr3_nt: TGTGCCAGCAGTCTGGGACAGGGGTATCCCTACGAGCAGTACTTC
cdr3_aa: CASSLGQGYPYEQYF

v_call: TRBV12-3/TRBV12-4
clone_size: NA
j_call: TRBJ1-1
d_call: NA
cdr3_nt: TGTGCCAGCAGTCGCTTACGGCGGACTGAAGCTTTCTTT
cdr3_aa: CASSRLRRTEAFF

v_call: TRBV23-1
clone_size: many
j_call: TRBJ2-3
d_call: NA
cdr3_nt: TGCGCCAGCAGTCAATCATATGGGCAGTATTTT
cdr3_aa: CASSQSYGQYF

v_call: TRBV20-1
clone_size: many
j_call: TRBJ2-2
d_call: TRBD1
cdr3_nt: TGCAGTGTCGAAAACAGGGGATCTAACACCGGGGAGCTGTTTTTT
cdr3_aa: CSVENRGSNTGELFF

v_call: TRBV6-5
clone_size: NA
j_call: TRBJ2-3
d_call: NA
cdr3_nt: TGTGCCAGCAGTCAGGGGGGCCTTAAGCTTGGAGATACGCAGTATTTT
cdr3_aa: CASSQGGLKLGDTQYF

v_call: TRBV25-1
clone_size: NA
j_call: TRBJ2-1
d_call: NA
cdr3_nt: TGTGCCAGCAGCCATGGGGACACTCTGGATGAGCAGTTCTTC
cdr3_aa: CASSHGDTLDEQFF

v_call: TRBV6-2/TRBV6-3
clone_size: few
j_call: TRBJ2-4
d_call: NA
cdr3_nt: TGTGCCAGCAGTCGGACAAGGCTAGCCAAAAACATTCAGTACTTC
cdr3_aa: CASSRTRLAKNIQYF

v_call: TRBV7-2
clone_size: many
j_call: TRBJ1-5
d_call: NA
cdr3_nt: TGTGCCAGCAGCTTCGTCGGGGGAAGCAATCAGCCCCAGCATTTT
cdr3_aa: CASSFVGGSNQPQHF

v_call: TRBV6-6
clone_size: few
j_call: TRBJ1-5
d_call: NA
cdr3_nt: TGTGCCAGCAGTTACGGAGCGACAGGATACAATCAGCCCCAGCATTTT
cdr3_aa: CASSYGATGYNQPQHF

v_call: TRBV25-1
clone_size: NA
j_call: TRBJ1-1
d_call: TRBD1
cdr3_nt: TGTGCCAGCAGTGGGGGGGACAGATTCATGAACACTGAAGCTTTCTTT
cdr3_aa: CASSGGDRFMNTEAFF

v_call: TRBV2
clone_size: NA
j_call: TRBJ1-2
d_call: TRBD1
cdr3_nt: TGTGCCAGCAGCGGGAAGGGACAGGGGAGGTCGGGCTACACCTTC
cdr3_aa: CASSGKGQGRSGYTF

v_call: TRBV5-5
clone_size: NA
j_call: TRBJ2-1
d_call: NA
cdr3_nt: TGTGCCAGCGCACGAGCCGTTTCGATCCTTCAGTTCTTC
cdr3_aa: CASARAVSILQFF

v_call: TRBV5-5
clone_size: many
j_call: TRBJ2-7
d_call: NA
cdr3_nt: TGTGCCAGCAGCAATGATGTCACCTACGAGCAGTACTTC
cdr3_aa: CASSNDVTYEQYF

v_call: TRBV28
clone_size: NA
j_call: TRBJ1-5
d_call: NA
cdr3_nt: TGTGCCAGCAGTTTCCCGTCAGAGATTAAGCCCCAGCATTTT
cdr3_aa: CASSFPSEIKPQHF

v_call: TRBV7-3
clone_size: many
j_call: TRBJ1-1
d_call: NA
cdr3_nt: TGTGCCAGCAGCTCAACAGGGAACACTGAAGCTTTCTTT
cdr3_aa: CASSSTGNTEAFF

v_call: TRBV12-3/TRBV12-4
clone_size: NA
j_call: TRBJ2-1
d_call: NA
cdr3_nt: TGTGCCAGCAGAAACATGGATGAGCAGTTCTTC
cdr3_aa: CASRNMDEQFF

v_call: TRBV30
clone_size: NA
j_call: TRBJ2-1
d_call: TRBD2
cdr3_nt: TGTGCCTGGAACGCGGGGAGGGATGAGCAGTTCTTC
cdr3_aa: CAWNAGRDEQFF

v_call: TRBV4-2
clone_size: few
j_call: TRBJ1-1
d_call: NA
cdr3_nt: TGTGCCAGCAGAGCAACAGTGAACACTGAAGCTTTCTTT
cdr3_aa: CASRATVNTEAFF

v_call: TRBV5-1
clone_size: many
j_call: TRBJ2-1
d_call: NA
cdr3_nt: TGCGCCAGCAGCTGGACTACCCCAGATGAGCAGTTCTTC
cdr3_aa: CASSWTTPDEQFF

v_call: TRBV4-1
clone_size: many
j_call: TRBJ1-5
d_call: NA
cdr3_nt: TGCGCCAGCAGCCAAGTAGCGGACGAAAATCAGCCCCAGCATTTT
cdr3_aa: CASSQVADENQPQHF

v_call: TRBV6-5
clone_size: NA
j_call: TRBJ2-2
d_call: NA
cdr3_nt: TGTGCCAGCAGTTCCCAGAACCTGAACACCGGGGAGCTGTTTTTT
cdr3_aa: CASSSQNLNTGELFF

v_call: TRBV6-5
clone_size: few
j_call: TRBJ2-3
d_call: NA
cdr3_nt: TGTGCCAGCAGTTCCGACAGAAACACAGATACGCAGTATTTT
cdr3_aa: CASSSDRNTDTQYF

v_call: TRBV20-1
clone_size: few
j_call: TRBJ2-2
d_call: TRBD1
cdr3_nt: TGCAGTGTCGACAGGGGAACGACCGGGGAGCTGTTTTTT
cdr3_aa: CSVDRGTTGELFF

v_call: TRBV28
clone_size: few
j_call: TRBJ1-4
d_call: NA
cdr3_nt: TGTGCCAGCCGAATGGGGAGGGCAAATGAAAAACTGTTTTTT
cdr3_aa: CASRMGRANEKLFF

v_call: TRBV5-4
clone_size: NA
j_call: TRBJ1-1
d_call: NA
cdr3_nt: TGTGCCAGCAGGCCTGATATGATAACTGAAGCTTTCTTT
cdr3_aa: CASRPDMITEAFF